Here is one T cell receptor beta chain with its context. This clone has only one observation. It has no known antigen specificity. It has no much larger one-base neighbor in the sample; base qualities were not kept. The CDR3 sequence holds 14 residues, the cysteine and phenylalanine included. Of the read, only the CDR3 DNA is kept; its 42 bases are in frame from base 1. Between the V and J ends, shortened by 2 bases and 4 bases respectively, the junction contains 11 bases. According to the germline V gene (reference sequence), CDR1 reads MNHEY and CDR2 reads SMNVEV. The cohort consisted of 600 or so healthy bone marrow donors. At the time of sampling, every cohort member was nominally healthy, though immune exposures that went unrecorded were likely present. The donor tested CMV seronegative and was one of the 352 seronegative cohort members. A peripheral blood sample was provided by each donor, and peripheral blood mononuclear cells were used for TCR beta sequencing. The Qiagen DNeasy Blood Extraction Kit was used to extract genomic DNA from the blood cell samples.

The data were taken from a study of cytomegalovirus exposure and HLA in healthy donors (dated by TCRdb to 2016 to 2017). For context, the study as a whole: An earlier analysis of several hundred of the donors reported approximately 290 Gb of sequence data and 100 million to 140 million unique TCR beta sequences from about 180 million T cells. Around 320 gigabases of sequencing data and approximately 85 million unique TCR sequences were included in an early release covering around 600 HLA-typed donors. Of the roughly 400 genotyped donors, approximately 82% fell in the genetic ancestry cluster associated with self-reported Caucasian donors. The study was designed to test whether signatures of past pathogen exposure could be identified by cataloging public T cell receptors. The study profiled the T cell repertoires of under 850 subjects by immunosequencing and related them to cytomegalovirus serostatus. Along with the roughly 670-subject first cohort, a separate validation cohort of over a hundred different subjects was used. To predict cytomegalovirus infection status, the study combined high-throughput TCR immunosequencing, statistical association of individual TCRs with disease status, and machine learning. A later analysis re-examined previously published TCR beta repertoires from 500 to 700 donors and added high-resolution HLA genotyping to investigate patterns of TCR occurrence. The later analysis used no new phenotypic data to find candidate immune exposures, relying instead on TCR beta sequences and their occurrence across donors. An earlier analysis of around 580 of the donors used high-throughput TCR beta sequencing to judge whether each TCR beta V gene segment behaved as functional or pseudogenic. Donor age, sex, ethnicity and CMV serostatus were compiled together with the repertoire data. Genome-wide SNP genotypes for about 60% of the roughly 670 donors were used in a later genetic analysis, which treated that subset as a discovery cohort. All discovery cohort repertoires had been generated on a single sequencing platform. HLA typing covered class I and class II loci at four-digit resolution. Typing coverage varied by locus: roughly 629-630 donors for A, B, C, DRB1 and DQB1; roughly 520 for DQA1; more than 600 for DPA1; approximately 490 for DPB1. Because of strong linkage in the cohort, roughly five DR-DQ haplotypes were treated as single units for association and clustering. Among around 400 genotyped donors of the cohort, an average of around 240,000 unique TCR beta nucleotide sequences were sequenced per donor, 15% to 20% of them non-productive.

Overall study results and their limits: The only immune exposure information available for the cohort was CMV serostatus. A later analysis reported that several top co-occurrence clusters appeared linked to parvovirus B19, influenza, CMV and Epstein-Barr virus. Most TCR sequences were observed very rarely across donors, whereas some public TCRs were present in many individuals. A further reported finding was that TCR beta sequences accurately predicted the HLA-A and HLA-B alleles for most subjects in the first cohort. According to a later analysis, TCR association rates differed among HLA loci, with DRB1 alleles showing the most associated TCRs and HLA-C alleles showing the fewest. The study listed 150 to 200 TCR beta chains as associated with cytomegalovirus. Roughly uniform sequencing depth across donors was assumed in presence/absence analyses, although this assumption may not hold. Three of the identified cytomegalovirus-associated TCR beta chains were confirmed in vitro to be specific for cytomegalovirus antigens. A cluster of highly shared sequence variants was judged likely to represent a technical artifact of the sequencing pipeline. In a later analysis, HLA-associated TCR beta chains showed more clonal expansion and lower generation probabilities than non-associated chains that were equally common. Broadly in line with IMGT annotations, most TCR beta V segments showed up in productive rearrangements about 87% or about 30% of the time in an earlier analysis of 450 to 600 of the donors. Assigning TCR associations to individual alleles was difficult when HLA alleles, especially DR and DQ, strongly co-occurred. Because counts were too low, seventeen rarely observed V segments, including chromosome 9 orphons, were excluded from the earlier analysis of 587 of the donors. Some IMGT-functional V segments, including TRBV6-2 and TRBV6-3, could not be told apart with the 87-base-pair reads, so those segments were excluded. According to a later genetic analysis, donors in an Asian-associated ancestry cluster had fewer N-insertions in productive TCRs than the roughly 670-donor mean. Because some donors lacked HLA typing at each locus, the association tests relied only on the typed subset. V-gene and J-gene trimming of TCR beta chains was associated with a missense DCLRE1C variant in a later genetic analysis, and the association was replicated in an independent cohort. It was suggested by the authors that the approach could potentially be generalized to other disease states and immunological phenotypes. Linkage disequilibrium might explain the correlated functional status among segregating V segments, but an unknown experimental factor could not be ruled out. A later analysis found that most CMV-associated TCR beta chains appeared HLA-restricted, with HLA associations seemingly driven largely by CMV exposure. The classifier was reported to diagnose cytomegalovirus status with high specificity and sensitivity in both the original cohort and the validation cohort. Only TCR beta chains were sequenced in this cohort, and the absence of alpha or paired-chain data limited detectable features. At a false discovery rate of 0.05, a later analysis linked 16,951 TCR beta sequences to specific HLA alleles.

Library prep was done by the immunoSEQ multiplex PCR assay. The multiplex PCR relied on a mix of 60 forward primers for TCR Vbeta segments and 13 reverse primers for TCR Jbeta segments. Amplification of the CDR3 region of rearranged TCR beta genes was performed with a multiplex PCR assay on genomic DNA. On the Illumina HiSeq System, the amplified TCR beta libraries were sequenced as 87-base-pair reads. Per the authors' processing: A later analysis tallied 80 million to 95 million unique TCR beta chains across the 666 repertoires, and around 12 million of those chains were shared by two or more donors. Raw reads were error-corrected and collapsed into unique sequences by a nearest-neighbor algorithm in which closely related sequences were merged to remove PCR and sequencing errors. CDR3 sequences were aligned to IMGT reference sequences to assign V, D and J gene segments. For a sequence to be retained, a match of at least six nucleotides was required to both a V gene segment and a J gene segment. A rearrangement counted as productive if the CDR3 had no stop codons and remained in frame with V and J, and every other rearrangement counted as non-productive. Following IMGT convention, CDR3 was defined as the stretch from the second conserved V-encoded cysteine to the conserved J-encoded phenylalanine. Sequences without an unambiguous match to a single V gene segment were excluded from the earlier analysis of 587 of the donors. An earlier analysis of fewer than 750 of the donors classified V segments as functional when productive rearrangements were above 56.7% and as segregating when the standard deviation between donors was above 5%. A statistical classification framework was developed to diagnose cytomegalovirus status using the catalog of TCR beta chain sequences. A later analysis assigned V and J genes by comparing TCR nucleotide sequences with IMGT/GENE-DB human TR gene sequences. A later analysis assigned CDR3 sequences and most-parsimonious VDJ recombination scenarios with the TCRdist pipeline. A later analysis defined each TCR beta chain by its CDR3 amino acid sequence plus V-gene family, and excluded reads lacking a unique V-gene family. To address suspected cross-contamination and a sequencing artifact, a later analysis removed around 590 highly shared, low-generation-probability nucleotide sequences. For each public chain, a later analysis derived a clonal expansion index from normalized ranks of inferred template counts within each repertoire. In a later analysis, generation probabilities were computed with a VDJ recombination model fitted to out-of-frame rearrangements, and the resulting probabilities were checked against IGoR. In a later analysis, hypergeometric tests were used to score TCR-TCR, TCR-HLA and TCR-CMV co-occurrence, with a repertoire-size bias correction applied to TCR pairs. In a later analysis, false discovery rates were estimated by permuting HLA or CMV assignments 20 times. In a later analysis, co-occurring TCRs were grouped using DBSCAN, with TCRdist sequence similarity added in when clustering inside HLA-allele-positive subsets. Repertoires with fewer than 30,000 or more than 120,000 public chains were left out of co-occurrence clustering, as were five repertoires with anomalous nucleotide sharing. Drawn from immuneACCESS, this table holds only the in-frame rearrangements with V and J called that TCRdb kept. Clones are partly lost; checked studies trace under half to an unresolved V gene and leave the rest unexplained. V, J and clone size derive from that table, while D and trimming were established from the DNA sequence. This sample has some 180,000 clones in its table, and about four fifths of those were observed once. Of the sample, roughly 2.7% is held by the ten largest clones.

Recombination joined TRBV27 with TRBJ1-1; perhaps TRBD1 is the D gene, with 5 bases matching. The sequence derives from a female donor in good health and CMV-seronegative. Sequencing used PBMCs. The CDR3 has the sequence CASSLTRTSTEAFF. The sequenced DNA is TGTGCCAGCAGTTTAACACGGACAAGCACTGAAGCTTTCTTT.